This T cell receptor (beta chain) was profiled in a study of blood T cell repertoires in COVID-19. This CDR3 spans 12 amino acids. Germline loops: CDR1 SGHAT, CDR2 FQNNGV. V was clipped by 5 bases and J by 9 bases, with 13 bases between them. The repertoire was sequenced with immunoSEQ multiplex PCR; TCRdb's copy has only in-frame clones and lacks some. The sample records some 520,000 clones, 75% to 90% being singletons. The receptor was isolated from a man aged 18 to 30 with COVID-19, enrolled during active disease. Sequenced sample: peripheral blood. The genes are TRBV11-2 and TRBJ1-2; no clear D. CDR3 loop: CASSERRARYTF. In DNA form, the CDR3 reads TGTGCCAGCAGCGAGCGACGCGCCCGCTACACCTTC. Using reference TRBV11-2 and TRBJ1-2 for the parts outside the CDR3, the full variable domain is EAGVAQSPRYKIIEKRQSVAFWCNPISGHATLYWYQQILGQGPKLLIQFQNNGVVDDSQLPKDRFSAERLKGVDSTLKIQPAKLEDSAVYLCASSERRARYTFGSGTRLTVV.